The 14 T cell receptor beta chains listed next were all sequenced from one sample in a study of T cell clonality in common variable immunodeficiency. This table comes from immunoSEQ multiplex PCR, and its TCRdb copy is limited to in-frame clones, with some not included. This sample has 15,000 to 20,000 clones and no singletons, with over 6.5% in the ten largest. Study-wide results and limits: Common variable immunodeficiency TCR beta sequences reportedly had fewer deletions and N-nucleotide insertions.

Their recognized antigens are unknown. The sequenced sample was peripheral blood mononuclear cells. Receptors were obtained from a human donor with common variable immunodeficiency.

As for this clone: The read terminates 3 residues ahead of where the CDR3 ends, so the germline J gene completes it. The chain joins TRBV2 to TRBJ2-1; 8 bases are shared with TRBD1. The CDR3 extends over 13 amino acids. Germline lookup yields CDR1 SNHLY and CDR2 FYNNEI. J gave up 6 bases and V 4 bases, and 2 bases lay outside the gene matches. The CDR3 reads CASSGTGSNEQFF. Partial CDR3 DNA: TGTGCCAGCAGTGGGACAGGGAGCAATGAG.

In this sample, this clone turned up a few times. The CDR3 end falls 3 residues outside the read, so it is completed with the germline J gene. The V call is TRBV5-1, the J call TRBJ2-1; 7 bases line up with TRBD2. Germline CDR1 reads SGHRS; CDR2 reads YFSETQ. The CDR3 length is 19 residues. The V segment lost 1 base and the J segment 1 base; nucleotides outside the gene matches: 14. Partial CDR3 DNA: TGCGCCAGCAGCTTGTCCCCTCCGGGGAGCGGGGTTTCCTACAATGAG. Translated, it gives CASSLSPPGSGVSYNE. The full CDR3 protein is CASSLSPPGSGVSYNEQFF.

Details on this clone: The read ends 3 residues early relative to the CDR3; the germline J gene fills the gap. The chain uses TRBV30 and TRBJ2-2; a possible D gene is TRBD2 (7 bases). Germline values: CDR1 GTSNPN, CDR2 SVGIG (reference sequence). The CDR3 length is 16 residues. Trimming took off 4 bases at V and 1 base at J, with 16 bases between the two ends. Here the CDR3 reads CAWTQWGGQNTGELFF. CDR3 DNA (partial): TGTGCCTGGACCCAATGGGGGGGCCAGAACACCGGGGAG.

Details on this clone: Read coverage stops 3 residues before the CDR3 terminus; the germline J gene supplies the remainder. The chain carries TRBV6-1 and TRBJ1-6, with a tentative D call TRBD1 (6 bases). CDR1 is MNHNS and CDR2 is SASEGT in the germline V gene. Trimming shortened V by 0 bases and J by 7 bases, and 13 bases separated the two germline ends. The CDR3 spans 16 residues. The covered CDR3 bases are TGTGCCAGCAGTGAAGCTTGGGGGCGCGGGAATTCACCC. It yields the protein CASSEAWGRGNSP. The whole CDR3 region reads CASSEAWGRGNSPLHF.

Details on this clone: The read ends 3 residues early relative to the CDR3; the germline J gene fills the gap. This chain joins TRBV5-1 and TRBJ2-7; possibly TRBD1 for D (5 bases). CDR1 is SGHRS, CDR2 YFSETQ, per germline. The V gene lost 1 base and the J gene lost 3 bases, with 14 bases spanning the gap. The CDR3 extends over 15 amino acids. The CDR3 is CASSLFDSGLYEQYF. The part of the CDR3 DNA that was read is TGCGCCAGCAGCTTGTTTGATTCAGGGCTCTACGAG.

This clone was seen repeatedly, ten times or more. Read data end 3 residues before the CDR3 end; the end is taken from the germline J gene. The chain has TRBV30 and TRBJ2-5; 11 nucleotides agree with TRBD2. The CDR3 has 17 residues. The trim removed 2 bases at V and 5 bases at J, leaving 13 bases unmatched. Germline V gene lookup returns CDR1 GTSNPN and CDR2 SVGIG (reference sequence). The part of the CDR3 DNA that was read is TGTGCCTGGAGTCCCCCGGGTAGCGGGGGGGCATGGGAGACC. This translates into CAWSPPGSGGAWET. The whole CDR3 is CAWSPPGSGGAWETQYF.

This clone came up a few times. The read finishes 3 residues shy of the CDR3 end, and the germline J gene is used to complete it. The chain joins TRBV20-1 to TRBJ2-7; the D is unclear. V was pared by 3 bases and J by 2 bases, with 14 bases between. CDR3 length equals 14 residues. In germline, CDR1 is DFQATT, CDR2 SNEGSKA (reference sequence). The CDR3 here is CSARSVTSAYEQYF. Incomplete CDR3 DNA: TGCAGTGCTAGGTCGGTGACTTCCGCCTACGAG.

This clone was observed at least ten times. The read ends 3 residues shy of where the CDR3 ends; the end is completed using the germline J gene. The chain is built from TRBV10-3 and TRBJ2-7, with a weak D call TRBD2 (7 bases). The germline V gene has CDR1 ENHRY and CDR2 SYGVKD. There are 16 residues in the CDR3. Trimming shortened V by 5 bases and J by 0 bases, and 17 bases separated the two germline ends. The chain's CDR3 is CAISSGRGAGSYEQYF. The DNA read from the CDR3 is TGTGCCATCAGTTCGGGTCGGGGGGCGGGCTCCTACGAG.

This clone was detected ten times or more. The CDR3 end falls 3 residues outside the read, so it is completed with the germline J gene. The V gene is TRBV6-2 or TRBV6-3, the J gene TRBJ1-2, with a weak D call TRBD1 (6 bases). Deletions cut 5 bases from V and 4 bases from J, with 17 bases between. In germline, CDR1 is MNHEY, CDR2 SVGEGT. The CDR3 is made up of 15 amino acids. Partial CDR3 DNA: TGTGCCAGCAGTGAGGGGGACGTGGGAGGCTATGGC. As protein: CASSEGDVGGYG. The CDR3 reads in full as CASSEGDVGGYGYTF.

A few counts support this clone. The read ends 3 residues early relative to the CDR3; the germline J gene fills the gap. V gene TRBV19 combines with J gene TRBJ1-1; D perhaps matches TRBD1 (6 bases). This CDR3 is built from 14 residues. Germline CDR1 is LNHDA and CDR2 is SQIVND (reference sequence). V shed 1 base and J shed 7 bases, with 13 bases lying between them. The part of the CDR3 DNA that was read is TGTGCCAGTAGTATAGCAGGGGTATTTGGTGAA. This sequence encodes CASSIAGVFGE. The entire CDR3 is CASSIAGVFGEAFF.

On this clone: The DNA ends 3 residues before the CDR3 does, and the rest of the CDR3 is filled in from the germline J gene. The V and J genes are TRBV2 and TRBJ1-5; tentatively, D is TRBD1 (5 bases). Germline V gives CDR1 SNHLY, CDR2 FYNNEI. The CDR3 sequence is 14 residues long. V was cut by 4 bases and J by 6 bases, with 13 bases left in between. CDR3 loop: CASSGAQRGQPQHF. CDR3 bases read: TGTGCCAGCAGTGGGGCCCAAAGGGGTCAGCCC.

This clone was seen ten or more times. CDR3 bases read: TGTGCCAGCAGCCCGGGGGGGCCGCGGAATGAG. This encodes CASSPGGPRNE. From start to end, the CDR3 is CASSPGGPRNEQFF. This sequence joins TRBV7-2 and TRBJ2-1; TRBD2 agrees at 8 bases. Coverage ceases 3 residues before the CDR3 finishes, and the germline J gene fills in the end. With 5 bases clipped from V and 7 bases from J, the junction kept 7 bases outside the gene matches. Germline V gene data show CDR1 as SGHTA and CDR2 as FQGNSA. The CDR3 spans 14 residues.

This clone was seen ten or more times. The CDR3 end lies 3 residues beyond the end of the read and is filled in from the germline J gene. The genes are TRBV5-1 and TRBJ2-1; 8 bases align to TRBD2. The V gene end was trimmed by 4 bases and the J gene end by 9 bases; junction bases not matched to a gene: 9. Germline loops: CDR1 SGHRS, CDR2 YFSETQ. There are 14 residues in the CDR3. This CDR3 is CASSRTSPSGEQFF. Partial CDR3 DNA: TGCGCCAGCAGCCGGACTAGCCCTTCCGGTGAG.

Notes on this clone: The CDR3 is cut off 3 residues early in the read; its end comes from the germline J gene. This chain connects TRBV19 to TRBJ2-3, with TRBD1 matching 7 bases. Germline V gene sequence: CDR1 LNHDA, CDR2 SQIVND (reference sequence). The CDR3 is 18 residues long. Unmatched junction bases numbered 19, after V lost 5 bases and J lost 5 bases. CDR3 residues: CASSEPEGARYIQDTQYF. CDR3 DNA (partial): TGTGCCAGTAGTGAGCCCGAGGGGGCGCGTTATATACAAGATACG.